This T cell receptor beta chain was sequenced for a study of early T cells in non-severe SARS-CoV-2 infection. Across the whole study: Bulk RNA taken from unsorted whole blood was sequenced, leaving chains unpaired.

In this sample, this clonotype turned up many times. Its antigen remains unidentified. cDNA molecules, individually, were tagged with unique molecular identifiers. TCRdb re-derived calls from the 5' RACE reads in MiXCR, one entry per CDR3 protein. The sample carries more than 65,000 distinct CDR3 sequences, roughly 13% recorded once. Broader study findings: Clonotype matching in VDJdb favored anti-spike CD8 responses and did not capture private and CD4 specificities.

The CDR3 totals 15 residues. V dropped 1 base and J dropped 2 bases, with 7 bases sitting between them. Germline V gene data show CDR1 as SGHNT and CDR2 as YYREEE (reference sequence). Sequences were obtained from whole blood. This chain connects TRBV5-4 to TRBJ1-6; D uncertain. The sequence was obtained from an adult who was a healthcare worker with PCR-confirmed SARS-CoV-2 infection or an uninfected control (not recorded which). This chain's CDR3 is CASSLIGAYNSPLHF. In DNA form, the CDR3 reads TGTGCCAGCAGCTTGATCGGGGCCTATAATTCACCCCTCCACTTT.